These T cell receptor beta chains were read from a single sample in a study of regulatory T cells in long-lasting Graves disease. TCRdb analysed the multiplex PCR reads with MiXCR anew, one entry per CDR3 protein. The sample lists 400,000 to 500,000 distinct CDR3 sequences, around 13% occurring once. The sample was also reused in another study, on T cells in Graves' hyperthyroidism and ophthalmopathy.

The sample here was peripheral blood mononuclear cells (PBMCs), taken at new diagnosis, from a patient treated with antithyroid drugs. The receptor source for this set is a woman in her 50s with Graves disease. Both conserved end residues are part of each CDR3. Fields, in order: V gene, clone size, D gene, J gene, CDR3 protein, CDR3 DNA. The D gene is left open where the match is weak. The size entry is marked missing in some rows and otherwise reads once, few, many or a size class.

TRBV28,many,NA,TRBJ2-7,CASSPPMTLAYEQYF,TGTGCCAGCAGTCCACCCATGACGCTCGCATACGAGCAGTACTTC
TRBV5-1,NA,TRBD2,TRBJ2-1,CASSPRGLAGVWGYNEQFF,TGCGCCAGCAGCCCGCGGGGACTAGCGGGAGTGTGGGGGTACAATGAGCAGTTCTTC
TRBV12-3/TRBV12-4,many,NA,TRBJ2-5,CASSLGWGTQYF,TGTGCCAGCAGTCTCGGATGGGGGACCCAGTACTTC
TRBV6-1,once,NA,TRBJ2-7,CASRRQPMGTYEQYF,TGTGCCAGCAGACGACAGCCGATGGGAACCTACGAGCAGTACTTC
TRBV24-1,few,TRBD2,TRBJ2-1,CATSDTGTSGSVNEQFF,TGTGCCACCAGTGACACCGGGACTAGCGGGAGTGTTAATGAGCAGTTCTTC
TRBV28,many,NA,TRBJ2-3,CASSARTDTQYF,TGTGCCAGCAGCGCCCGCACAGATACGCAGTATTTT
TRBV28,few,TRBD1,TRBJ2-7,CASSKQGAIYEQYF,TGTGCCAGCAGCAAACAGGGGGCGATCTACGAGCAGTACTTC
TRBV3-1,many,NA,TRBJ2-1,CASSLTRDLGEQFF,TGTGCCAGCAGTCTAACCCGGGACCTTGGTGAGCAGTTCTTC
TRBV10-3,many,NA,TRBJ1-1,CAITGATGTEAFF,TGTGCCATCACCGGGGCGACGGGCACTGAAGCTTTCTTT
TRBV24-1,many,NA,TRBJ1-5,CATSTSRSNQPQHF,TGTGCCACCTCCACATCACGAAGCAATCAGCCCCAGCATTTT
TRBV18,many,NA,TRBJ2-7,CASSPRNIQYEQYF,TGTGCCAGCTCACCACGGAACATCCAATACGAGCAGTACTTC
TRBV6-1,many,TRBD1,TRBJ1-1,CASSETGYTEAFF,TGTGCCAGCAGCGAGACAGGGTACACTGAAGCTTTCTTT
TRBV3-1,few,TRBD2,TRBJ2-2,CASSQVGLAGVGTGELFF,TGTGCCAGCAGCCAAGTTGGACTAGCGGGAGTTGGTACCGGGGAGCTGTTTTTT
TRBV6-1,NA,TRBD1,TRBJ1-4,CASSQQGATNEKLFF,TGTGCCAGCAGTCAACAGGGGGCAACTAATGAAAAACTGTTTTTT
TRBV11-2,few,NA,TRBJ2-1,CASRPLRGPSYNEQFF,TGTGCCAGCAGGCCCCTTCGGGGGCCCAGTTACAATGAGCAGTTCTTC
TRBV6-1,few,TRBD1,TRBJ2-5,CASRRTGSETQYF,TGTGCCAGCAGGAGGACAGGGTCAGAGACCCAGTACTTC
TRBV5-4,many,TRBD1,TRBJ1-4,CASSQNRGVNEKLFF,TGTGCCAGCAGCCAGAACAGGGGGGTGAATGAAAAACTGTTTTTT
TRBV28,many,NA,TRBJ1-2,CASSFSSGGYTF,TGTGCCAGCAGTTTTTCTAGCGGTGGCTACACCTTC
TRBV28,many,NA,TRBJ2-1,CASSPRRFSNEQFF,TGTGCCAGCAGTCCTCGTCGCTTTAGCAATGAGCAGTTCTTC
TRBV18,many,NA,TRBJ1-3,CASSPAQSSGNTIYF,TGTGCCAGCTCACCAGCCCAGAGCTCTGGAAACACCATATATTTT
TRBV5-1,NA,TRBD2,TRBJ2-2,CASSPYGPGLAGETGELFF,TGCGCCAGCAGCCCGTACGGACCGGGACTAGCGGGAGAAACCGGGGAGCTGTTTTTT
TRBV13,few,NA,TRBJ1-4,CASSLAGSNNEKLFF,TGTGCCAGCAGCTTAGCAGGGTCCAATAATGAAAAACTGTTTTTT
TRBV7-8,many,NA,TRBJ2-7,CASSLAPTTWGSYEQYF,TGTGCCAGCAGCTTAGCGCCAACCACTTGGGGCTCCTACGAGCAGTACTTC
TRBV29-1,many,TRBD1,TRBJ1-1,CSARTGTNTEAFF,TGCAGCGCACGGACAGGGACGAACACTGAAGCTTTCTTT
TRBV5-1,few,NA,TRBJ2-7,CASGWTESYEQYF,TGCGCCAGCGGATGGACAGAGTCCTACGAGCAGTACTTC
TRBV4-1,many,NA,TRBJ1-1,CASSQPVRHTEAFF,TGCGCCAGCAGCCAGCCGGTAAGACACACTGAAGCTTTCTTT
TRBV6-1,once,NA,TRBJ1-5,CASSRGGGSNQPQHF,TGTGCCAGCAGCCGCGGAGGGGGGAGCAATCAGCCCCAGCATTTT
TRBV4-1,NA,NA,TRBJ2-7,CASSRSATSYEQYF,TGCGCCAGCAGCCGATCCGCCACCTCCTACGAGCAGTACTTC
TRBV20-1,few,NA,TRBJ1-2,CSASGQGLDGYTF,TGCAGTGCTAGTGGCCAGGGGTTAGATGGCTACACCTTC
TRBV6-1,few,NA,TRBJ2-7,CATLTVTSYEQYF,TGTGCCACATTAACAGTTACCTCCTACGAGCAGTACTTC
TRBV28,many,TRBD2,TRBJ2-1,CASSFWELAGKGASYNEQFF,TGTGCCAGCAGTTTCTGGGAACTAGCGGGAAAAGGGGCCTCCTACAATGAGCAGTTCTTC
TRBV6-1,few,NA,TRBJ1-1,CASRSRTPQKTEAFF,TGTGCCAGCAGATCCCGGACCCCCCAGAAGACTGAAGCTTTCTTT
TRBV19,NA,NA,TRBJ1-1,CASSIQGRLAEAFF,TGTGCCAGTAGTATACAGGGCCGTTTAGCTGAAGCTTTCTTT
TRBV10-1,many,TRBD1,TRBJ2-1,CASSEFLPGQGYNEQFF,TGCGCCAGCAGTGAGTTTCTACCGGGACAGGGATACAATGAGCAGTTCTTC
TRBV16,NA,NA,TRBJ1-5,CASSQDRGSYSNQPQHF,TGTGCCAGCAGCCAAGATCGGGGGAGTTATAGCAATCAGCCCCAGCATTTT
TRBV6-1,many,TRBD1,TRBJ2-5,CASSAWTGGRETQYF,TGTGCCAGCAGTGCGTGGACAGGGGGCCGGGAGACCCAGTACTTC
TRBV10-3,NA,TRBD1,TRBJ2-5,CAIRPGQGIETQYF,TGTGCCATCAGACCGGGACAGGGGATTGAGACCCAGTACTTC
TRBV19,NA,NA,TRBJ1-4,CASSKGPLNEKLFF,TGTGCCAGTAGTAAGGGACCGCTTAATGAAAAACTGTTTTTT
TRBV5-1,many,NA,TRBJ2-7,CASSLTGAAYEQYF,TGTGCCAGCAGCTTGACAGGCGCAGCCTACGAGCAGTACTTC
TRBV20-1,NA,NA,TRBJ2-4,CSARDRGRIAKNIQYF,TGCAGTGCTAGAGATCGCGGCAGGATAGCCAAAAACATTCAGTACTTC
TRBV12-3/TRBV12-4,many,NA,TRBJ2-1,CASSSGLEGNEQFF,TGTGCCAGCAGTTCGGGTTTAGAAGGCAATGAGCAGTTCTTC
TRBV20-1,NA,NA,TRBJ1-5,CSASSTQGIQPQHF,TGCAGTGCTAGTTCTACACAGGGTATTCAGCCCCAGCATTTT
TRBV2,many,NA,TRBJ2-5,CASSVGPNMKTQYF,TGTGCCAGCAGTGTAGGCCCAAACATGAAGACCCAGTACTTC
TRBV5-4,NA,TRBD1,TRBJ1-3,CASSLRGGGGNTIYF,TGTGCCAGCAGCTTGAGAGGGGGCGGTGGAAACACCATATATTTT
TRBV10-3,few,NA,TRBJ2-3,CAISGSEFGDTQYF,TGTGCCATCAGTGGTAGCGAGTTCGGAGATACGCAGTATTTT
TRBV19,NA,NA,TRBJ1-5,CASSIFRGDYQPQHF,TGTGCCAGTAGTATATTCCGGGGGGACTATCAGCCCCAGCATTTT
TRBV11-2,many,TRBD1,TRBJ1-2,CASRQQGAQDGYTF,TGTGCCAGCAGGCAACAGGGGGCGCAGGATGGCTACACCTTC
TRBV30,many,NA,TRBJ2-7,CAWSVSARYEQYF,TGTGCCTGGAGTGTATCCGCCCGCTACGAGCAGTACTTC
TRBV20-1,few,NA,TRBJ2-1,CSARVGRTNDNEQFF,TGCAGTGCTAGAGTAGGGAGGACGAACGACAATGAGCAGTTCTTC
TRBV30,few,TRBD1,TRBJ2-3,CASGGTGGADTQYF,TGTGCCTCAGGCGGGACAGGGGGCGCAGATACGCAGTATTTT
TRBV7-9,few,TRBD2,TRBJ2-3,CANSGRTSATSTDTQYF,TGTGCCAACAGCGGCCGGACTAGCGCAACTAGCACAGATACGCAGTATTTT